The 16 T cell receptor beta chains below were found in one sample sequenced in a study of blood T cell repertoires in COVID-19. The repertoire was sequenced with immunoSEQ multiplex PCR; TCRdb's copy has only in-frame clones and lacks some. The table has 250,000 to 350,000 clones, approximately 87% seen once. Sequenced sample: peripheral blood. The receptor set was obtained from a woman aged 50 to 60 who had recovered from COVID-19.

CDR3 loop: CASRIRETPWYQPQHF. The CDR3 bases are TGTGCCAGCAGAATCCGGGAGACTCCATGGTATCAGCCCCAGCATTTT. V usage is TRBV28 and J usage is TRBJ1-5; unclear D gene. This CDR3 has 16 amino acids. V was trimmed by 6 bases and J by 5 bases, leaving 20 bases between them. CDR1 and CDR2 from the germline V gene are MDHEN and SYDVKM.

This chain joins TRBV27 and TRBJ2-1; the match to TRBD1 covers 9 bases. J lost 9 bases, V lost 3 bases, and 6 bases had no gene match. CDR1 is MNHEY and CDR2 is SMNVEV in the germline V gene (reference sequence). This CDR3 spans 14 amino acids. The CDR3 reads CASSLGTGFREQFF. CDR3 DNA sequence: TGTGCCAGCAGTTTGGGGACAGGGTTCCGTGAGCAGTTCTTC.

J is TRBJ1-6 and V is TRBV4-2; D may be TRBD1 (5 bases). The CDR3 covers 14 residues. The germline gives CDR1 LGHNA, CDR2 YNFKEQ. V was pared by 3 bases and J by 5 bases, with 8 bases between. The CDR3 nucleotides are TGTGCCAGCAGCCAGGACAAGGATAATTCACCCCTCCACTTT. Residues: CASSQDKDNSPLHF.

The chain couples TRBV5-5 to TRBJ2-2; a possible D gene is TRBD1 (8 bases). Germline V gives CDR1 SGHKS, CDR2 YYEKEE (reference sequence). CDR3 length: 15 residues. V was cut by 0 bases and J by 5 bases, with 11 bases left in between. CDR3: CASSLVQGGTGELFF. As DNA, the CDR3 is TGTGCCAGCAGCTTGGTACAGGGGGGGACCGGGGAGCTGTTTTTT.

The CDR3 coding sequence is TGTGCCGGAACTCTGGGACAGGGAAGTCGCTACACCTTC. It yields the protein CAGTLGQGSRYTF. The rearrangement links TRBV2 to TRBJ1-2, with 9 bases lining up with TRBD1. J lost 9 bases, V lost 11 bases, and 13 bases had no gene match. Germline V gene sequence: CDR1 SNHLY, CDR2 FYNNEI. There are 13 residues in the CDR3.

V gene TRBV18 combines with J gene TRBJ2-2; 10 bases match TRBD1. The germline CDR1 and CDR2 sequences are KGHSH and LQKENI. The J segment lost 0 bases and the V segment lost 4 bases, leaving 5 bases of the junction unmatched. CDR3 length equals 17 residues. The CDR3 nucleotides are TGTGCCAGCTCACGGGACAGGGGTCCCACGAACACCGGGGAGCTGTTTTTT. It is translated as CASSRDRGPTNTGELFF.

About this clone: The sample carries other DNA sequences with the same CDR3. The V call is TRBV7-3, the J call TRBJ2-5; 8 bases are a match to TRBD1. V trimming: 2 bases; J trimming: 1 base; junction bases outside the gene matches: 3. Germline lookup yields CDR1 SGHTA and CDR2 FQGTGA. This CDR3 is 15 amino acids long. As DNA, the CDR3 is TGTGCCAGCAGCTTAGGACAGGGCCCCCAAGAGACCCAGTACTTC. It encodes CASSLGQGPQETQYF.

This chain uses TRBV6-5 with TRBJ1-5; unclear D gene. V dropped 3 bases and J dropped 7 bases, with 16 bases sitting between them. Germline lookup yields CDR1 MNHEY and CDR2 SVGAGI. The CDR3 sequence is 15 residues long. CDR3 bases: TGTGCCAGCAGTTATCAACAGCCAAGGATCCAGCCCCAGCATTTT. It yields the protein CASSYQQPRIQPQHF.

DNA of the CDR3: TGTGCCATCAGTGAGTCCAGAGTAGCGGGGACCGGGGAGCTGTTTTTT. Protein sequence: CAISESRVAGTGELFF. The rearrangement joins TRBV10-3 to TRBJ2-2, with 8 positions matching TRBD2. The length of the CDR3 is 16 residues. J was trimmed by 5 bases and V by 0 bases; bases with no gene match: 5. CDR1 is ENHRY and CDR2 is SYGVKD in the germline V gene.

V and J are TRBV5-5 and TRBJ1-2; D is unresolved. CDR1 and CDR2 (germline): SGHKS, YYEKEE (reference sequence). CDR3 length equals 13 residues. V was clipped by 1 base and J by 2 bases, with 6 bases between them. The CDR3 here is CASSLPGNYGYTF. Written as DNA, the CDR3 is TGTGCCAGCAGCTTGCCGGGAAACTATGGCTACACCTTC.

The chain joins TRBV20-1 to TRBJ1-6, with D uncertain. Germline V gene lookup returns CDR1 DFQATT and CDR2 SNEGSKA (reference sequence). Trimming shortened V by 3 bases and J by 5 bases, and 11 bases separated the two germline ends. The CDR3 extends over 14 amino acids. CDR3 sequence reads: CSASTRSNNSPLHF. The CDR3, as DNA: TGCAGTGCTAGTACCAGGTCTAATAATTCACCCCTCCACTTT.

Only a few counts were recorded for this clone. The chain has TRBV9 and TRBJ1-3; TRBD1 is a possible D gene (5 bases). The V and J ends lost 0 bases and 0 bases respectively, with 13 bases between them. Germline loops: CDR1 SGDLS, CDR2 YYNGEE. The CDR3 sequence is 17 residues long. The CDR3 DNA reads TGTGCCAGCAGCGTAGAAGGGGCAGGGCACTCTGGAAACACCATATATTTT. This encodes CASSVEGAGHSGNTIYF. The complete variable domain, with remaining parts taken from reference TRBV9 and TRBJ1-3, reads DSGVTQTPKHLITATGQRVTLRCSPRSGDLSVYWYQQSLDQGLQFLIQYYNGEERAKGNILERFSAQQFPDLHSELNLSSLELGDSALYFCASSVEGAGHSGNTIYFGEGSWLTVV.

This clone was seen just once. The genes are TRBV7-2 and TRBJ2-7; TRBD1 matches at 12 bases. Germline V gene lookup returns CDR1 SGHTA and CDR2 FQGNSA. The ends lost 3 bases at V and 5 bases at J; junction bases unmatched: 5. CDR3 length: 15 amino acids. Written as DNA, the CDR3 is TGTGCCAGCAGCTTCATCGGGACAGGGGGCAACGAGCAGTACTTC. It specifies CASSFIGTGGNEQYF.

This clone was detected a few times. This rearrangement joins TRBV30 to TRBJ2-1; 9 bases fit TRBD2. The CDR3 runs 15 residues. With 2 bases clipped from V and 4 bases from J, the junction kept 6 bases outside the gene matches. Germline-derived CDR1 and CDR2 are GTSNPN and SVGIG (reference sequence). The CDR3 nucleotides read TGTGCCTGGAGTCGCGCACTAGCGGGTTACAATGAGCAGTTCTTC. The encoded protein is CAWSRALAGYNEQFF. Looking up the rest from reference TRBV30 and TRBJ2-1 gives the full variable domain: SQTIHQWPATLVQPVGSPLSLECTVEGTSNPNLYWYRQAAGRGLQLLFYSVGIGQISSEVPQNLSASRPQDRQFILSSKKLLLSDSGFYLCAWSRALAGYNEQFFGPGTRLTVL.

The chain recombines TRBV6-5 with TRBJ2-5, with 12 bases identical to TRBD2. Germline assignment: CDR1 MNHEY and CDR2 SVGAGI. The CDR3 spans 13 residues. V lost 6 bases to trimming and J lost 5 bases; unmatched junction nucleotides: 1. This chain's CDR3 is CASRGLAGETQYF. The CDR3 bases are TGTGCCAGCAGGGGACTAGCGGGCGAGACCCAGTACTTC.

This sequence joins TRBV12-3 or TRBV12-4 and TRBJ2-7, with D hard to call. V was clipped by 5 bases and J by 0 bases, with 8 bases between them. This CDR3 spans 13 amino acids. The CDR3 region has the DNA TGTGCCAGCAGTGCGATGTACTCCTACGAGCAGTACTTC. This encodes CASSAMYSYEQYF.